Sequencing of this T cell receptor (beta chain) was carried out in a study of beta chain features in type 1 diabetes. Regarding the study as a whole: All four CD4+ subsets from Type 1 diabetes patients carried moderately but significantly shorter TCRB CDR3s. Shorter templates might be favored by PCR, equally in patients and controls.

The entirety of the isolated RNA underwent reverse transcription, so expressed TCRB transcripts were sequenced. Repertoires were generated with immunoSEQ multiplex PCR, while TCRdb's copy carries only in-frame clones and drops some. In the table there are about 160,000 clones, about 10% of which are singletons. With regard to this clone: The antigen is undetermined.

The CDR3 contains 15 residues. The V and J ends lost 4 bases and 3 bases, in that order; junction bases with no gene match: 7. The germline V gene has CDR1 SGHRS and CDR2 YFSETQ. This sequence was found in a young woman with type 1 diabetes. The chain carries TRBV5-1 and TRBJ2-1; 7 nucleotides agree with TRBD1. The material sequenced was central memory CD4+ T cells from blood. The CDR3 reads CASSGTGAGYNEQFF. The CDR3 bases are TGCGCCAGCAGCGGAACAGGGGCCGGCTACAATGAGCAGTTCTTC.